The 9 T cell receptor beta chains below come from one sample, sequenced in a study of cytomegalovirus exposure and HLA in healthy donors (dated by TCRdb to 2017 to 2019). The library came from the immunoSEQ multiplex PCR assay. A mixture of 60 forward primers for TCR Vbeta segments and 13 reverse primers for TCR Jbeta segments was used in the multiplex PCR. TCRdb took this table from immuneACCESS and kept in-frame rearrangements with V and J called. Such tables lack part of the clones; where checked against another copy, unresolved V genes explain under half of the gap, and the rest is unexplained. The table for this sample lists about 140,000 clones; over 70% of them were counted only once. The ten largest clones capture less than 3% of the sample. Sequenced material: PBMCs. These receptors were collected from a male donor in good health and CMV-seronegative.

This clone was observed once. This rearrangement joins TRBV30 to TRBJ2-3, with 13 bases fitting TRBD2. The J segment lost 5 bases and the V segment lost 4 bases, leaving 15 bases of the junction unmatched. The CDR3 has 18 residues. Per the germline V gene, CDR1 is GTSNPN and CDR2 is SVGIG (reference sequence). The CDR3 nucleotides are TGTGCCTGGAACGGACTAGCGGGAGAGCGGCCTGGGAGAGATACGCAGTATTTT. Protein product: CAWNGLAGERPGRDTQYF.

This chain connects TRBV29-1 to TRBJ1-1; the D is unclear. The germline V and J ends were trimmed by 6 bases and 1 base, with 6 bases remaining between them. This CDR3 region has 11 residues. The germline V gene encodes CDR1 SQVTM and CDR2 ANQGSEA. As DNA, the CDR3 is TGCAGCGTGTTAGAGAACACTGAAGCTTTCTTT. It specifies CSVLENTEAFF.

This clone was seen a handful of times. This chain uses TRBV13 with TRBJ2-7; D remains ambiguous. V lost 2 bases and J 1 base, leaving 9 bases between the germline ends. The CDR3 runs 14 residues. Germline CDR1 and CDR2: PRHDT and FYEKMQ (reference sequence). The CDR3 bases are TGTGCCAGCAGCTTACTCGCAGGATCCTACGAGCAGTACTTC. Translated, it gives CASSLLAGSYEQYF.

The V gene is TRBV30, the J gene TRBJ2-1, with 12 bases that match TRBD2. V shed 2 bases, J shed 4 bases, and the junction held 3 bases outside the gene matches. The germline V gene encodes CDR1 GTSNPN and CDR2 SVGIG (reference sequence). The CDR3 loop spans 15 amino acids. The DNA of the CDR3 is TGTGCCTGGAGTCCCGGACTAGCGGGGTACAATGAGCAGTTCTTC. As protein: CAWSPGLAGYNEQFF.

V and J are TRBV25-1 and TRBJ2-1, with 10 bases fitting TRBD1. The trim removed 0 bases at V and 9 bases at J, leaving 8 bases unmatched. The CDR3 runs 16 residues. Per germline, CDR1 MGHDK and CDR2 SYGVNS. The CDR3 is CASSEYFGTGAGEQFF. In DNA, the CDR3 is TGTGCCAGCAGTGAATATTTCGGGACAGGGGCGGGTGAGCAGTTCTTC.

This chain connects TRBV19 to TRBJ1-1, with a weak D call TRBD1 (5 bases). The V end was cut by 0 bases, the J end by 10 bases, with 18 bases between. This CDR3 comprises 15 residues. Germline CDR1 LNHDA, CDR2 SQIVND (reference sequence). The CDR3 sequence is CASSIEQVWGGPAFF. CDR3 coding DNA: TGTGCCAGTAGTATAGAACAGGTCTGGGGCGGACCAGCTTTCTTT.

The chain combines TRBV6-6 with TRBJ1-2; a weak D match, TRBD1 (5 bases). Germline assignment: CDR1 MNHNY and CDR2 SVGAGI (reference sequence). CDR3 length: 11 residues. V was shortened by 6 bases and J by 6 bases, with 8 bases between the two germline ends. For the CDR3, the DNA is TGTGCCAGCAGCCAGGACAATGGCTACACCTTC. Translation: CASSQDNGYTF.

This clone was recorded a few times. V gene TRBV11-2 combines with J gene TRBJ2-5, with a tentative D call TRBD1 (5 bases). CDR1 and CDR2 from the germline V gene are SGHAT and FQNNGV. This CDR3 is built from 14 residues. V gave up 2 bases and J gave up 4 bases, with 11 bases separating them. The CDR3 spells CASSLQTAGETQYF. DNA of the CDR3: TGTGCCAGCAGCTTACAGACAGCTGGAGAGACCCAGTACTTC.

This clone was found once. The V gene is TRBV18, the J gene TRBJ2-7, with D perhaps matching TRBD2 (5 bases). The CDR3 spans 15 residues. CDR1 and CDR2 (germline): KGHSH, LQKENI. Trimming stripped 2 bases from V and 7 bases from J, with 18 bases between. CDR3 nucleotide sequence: TGTGCCAGCTCACCAACCAATGAACTAAGAGGGGAGCAGTACTTC. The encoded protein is CASSPTNELRGEQYF.